One sample yielded the 17 T cell receptor beta chains listed below, sequenced in a study of Graves' ophthalmopathy and Graves' hyperthyroidism. Amplified material comprised TCR beta CDR3 regions derived from RNA transcripts. HTBI primers served in a first-round RT-PCR, which a second-round multiplex PCR followed. TCRdb ran MiXCR on the multiplex PCR reads and lists one entry per CDR3 protein. This table has hundreds of thousands of distinct CDR3 sequences, around 50% appearing once. The sample comprised peripheral blood. These receptors all come from an adult man with Graves' ophthalmopathy.

This clonotype was observed a few times. This chain uses TRBV5-1 with TRBJ1-1; perhaps TRBD1 as D (5 bases). Trimming pared 3 bases from V and 3 bases from J, leaving 12 bases between. Germline CDR1 is SGHRS and CDR2 is YFSETQ. This CDR3 is 14 amino acids long. The CDR3 DNA reads as TGCGCCAGCAGCTCCTCCGGGGCGGACACTGAAGCTTTCTTT. Translating gives CASSSSGADTEAFF.

The chain is built from TRBV7-3 and TRBJ2-5; D is perhaps TRBD1 or TRBD2 (6 bases each). This CDR3 has 14 amino acids. V was trimmed by 5 bases and J by 5 bases, leaving 15 bases between them. In germline, CDR1 is SGHTA, CDR2 FQGTGA. The CDR3 DNA is TGTGCCAGCAGCCTCGGGGGCGAAGGGGAGACCCAGTACTTC. It encodes CASSLGGEGETQYF.

The V call is TRBV29-1, the J call TRBJ2-1; TRBD2 aligns across 9 bases. Germline CDR1 and CDR2: SQVTM and ANQGSEA. V trimming: 4 bases; J trimming: 8 bases; junction bases outside the gene matches: 9. The CDR3 spans 14 residues. DNA for the CDR3: TGCAGCGTTGTGGATAGCGGGAGAGCATATGAGCAGTTCTTC. Protein product: CSVVDSGRAYEQFF.

This sequence joins TRBV11-2 and TRBJ1-2; D gene ambiguous. V was pared by 5 bases and J by 6 bases, with 7 bases between. The CDR3 covers 11 residues. The germline gives CDR1 SGHAT, CDR2 FQNNGV. This chain's CDR3 is CASSLLDGYTF. The CDR3, as DNA: TGTGCCAGCAGCCTTCTAGATGGCTACACCTTC.

This clonotype came up a few times. The chain carries TRBV2 and TRBJ2-7; D might be TRBD2 (5 bases). The CDR3 is 12 residues long. The germline gives CDR1 SNHLY, CDR2 FYNNEI. Trimming cost V 6 bases and J 3 bases, with 9 bases left between them. The CDR3 nucleotides are TGTGCCAGCAGGAGGGAACTCTACGAGCAGTACTTC. Its protein product is CASRRELYEQYF.

There are a few counts of this clonotype. The chain couples TRBV5-1 to TRBJ1-2, with D uncertain. Trimming left V 5 bases short and J 2 bases short, with 7 bases between. The CDR3 runs 12 residues. The germline CDR1 and CDR2 sequences are SGHRS and YFSETQ. The CDR3 here is CASRSENYGYTF. The CDR3 DNA reads as TGCGCCAGCAGATCAGAGAACTATGGCTACACCTTC.

The gene calls are TRBV25-1 and TRBJ1-1; D is undetermined. V lost 5 bases and J 0 bases, leaving 19 bases between the germline ends. The length of the CDR3 is 17 residues. CDR1 and CDR2 from the germline V gene are MGHDK and SYGVNS. CDR3 sequence (DNA): TGTGCCAGCAGTACATGGGCCTCTAGCTTCATGAACACTGAAGCTTTCTTT. Translation: CASSTWASSFMNTEAFF.

The chain carries TRBV2 and TRBJ2-1, with 14 positions matching TRBD2. CDR1 and CDR2 (germline): SNHLY, FYNNEI. With V trimmed by 7 bases and J by 8 bases, 10 bases remained unmatched. The CDR3 has 16 residues. The chain's CDR3 is CASTGPGLAGVDEQFF. The CDR3 coding sequence is TGTGCCAGCACAGGGCCGGGACTAGCGGGGGTGGATGAGCAGTTCTTC.

This clonotype has a handful of counts. The rearrangement uses TRBV29-1 and TRBJ2-5, with D hard to call. Germline loops: CDR1 SQVTM, CDR2 ANQGSEA. Trimming cost V 4 bases and J 5 bases, with 14 bases left between them. This CDR3 is built from 13 residues. CDR3: CSVAMGPRETQYF. CDR3 nucleotide sequence: TGCAGCGTTGCTATGGGCCCCCGGGAGACCCAGTACTTC.

This rearrangement joins TRBV4-1 to TRBJ2-7; 9 bases align to TRBD2. Germline CDR1 reads MGHRA; CDR2 reads YSYEKL. Trimming cost V 1 base and J 7 bases; bases outside gene matches: 5. The CDR3 sequence is 14 residues long. The CDR3 DNA reads TGCGCCAGCAGCCAAGTAGCGGGAGTACGGGAGCAGTACTTC. Translation: CASSQVAGVREQYF.

There are a few counts of this clonotype. One junction end does not reproduce the germline sequence, and a read error may be involved. J is TRBJ2-7 and V is TRBV7-7; 7 positions agree with TRBD1. Per germline, CDR1 SSHAT and CDR2 FNYEAQ (reference sequence). The CDR3 is 15 amino acids. This CDR3 is CASSPRTGRRDEQYF. CDR3 coding DNA: TGTGCTAGCAGCCCCCGGACAGGTAGAAGGGACGAGCAGTACTTC.

A word on this clonotype: The germline gene is not matched at one end of the junction; a read error may be the cause. V is TRBV10-3 and J is TRBJ1-1; 9 bases agree with TRBD1. Germline V lookup: CDR1 ENHRY, CDR2 SYGVKD. The CDR3 extends over 14 amino acids. The CDR3 loop reads CASSYRTGETEAFF. The DNA of the CDR3 is TGTGCCAGCAGTTACCGGACAGGGGAGACTGAAGCTTTCTTT.

This clonotype turned up a few times. The rearrangement links TRBV2 to TRBJ1-6; TRBD1 is a possible D gene (5 bases). The CDR3 consists of 15 residues. From germline, CDR1 is SNHLY and CDR2 FYNNEI. Between the trimmed V and J ends, which lost 0 bases and 10 bases, there was a span of 13 bases. CDR3 coding DNA: TGTGCCAGCAGTGAAGCGGGGCCCCAAACCTCACCCCTCCACTTT. Protein: CASSEAGPQTSPLHF.

This chain uses TRBV7-2 with TRBJ2-2; either TRBD1 or TRBD2 may fit D (5 bases each). V shed 5 bases and J shed 0 bases, with 13 bases lying between them. Germline V lookup: CDR1 SGHTA, CDR2 FQGNSA. The CDR3 covers 16 residues. CDR3 nucleotide sequence: TGTGCCAGCAGCGGCTGGGGACGCTCGAACACCGGGGAGCTGTTTTTT. It translates to CASSGWGRSNTGELFF.

The chain combines TRBV25-1 with TRBJ2-7; 10 bases line up with TRBD2. Trimming at V came to 5 bases and at J to 5 bases, leaving 15 bases not matched to a gene. CDR1 is MGHDK, CDR2 SYGVNS, per germline. This CDR3 has 17 amino acids. CDR3 DNA sequence: TGTGCCAGCAGTTCGGAGCGGGAGGGCCCAGGATCCGACGAGCAGTACTTC. Protein sequence: CASSSEREGPGSDEQYF.

The chain joins TRBV20-1 to TRBJ1-6; TRBD1 matches at 7 bases. V shed 3 bases and J 4 bases; nucleotides not matched to a gene: 3. CDR3 length equals 14 residues. Germline CDR1 reads DFQATT; CDR2 reads SNEGSKA (reference sequence). The CDR3 DNA reads as TGCAGTGCTAGCTTACAGGGGTATAATTCACCCCTCCACTTT. This sequence encodes CSASLQGYNSPLHF.

The sample holds a few counts of this clonotype. The rearrangement joins TRBV13 to TRBJ2-5, with a possible D match to TRBD1 (7 bases). The CDR3 runs 15 residues. The V end lost 2 bases, the J end lost 5 bases, and 15 bases lay between the germline ends. Germline CDR1 PRHDT, CDR2 FYEKMQ (reference sequence). This chain's CDR3 is CASSLRQGGSETQYF. Here the CDR3 DNA reads TGTGCCAGCAGCTTAAGACAGGGAGGATCGGAGACCCAGTACTTC.